This is a list of T cell receptor beta chains from one sample in a study of Ad26.COV2.S vaccination and SARS-CoV-2 variants. Clones were read by immunoSEQ multiplex PCR, and TCRdb kept only the in-frame ones, dropping some. The sample contains a few hundred thousand clones, around 90% of which appear only once. Sequenced here: peripheral blood, sampled in a trial of Ad26.COV2.S vaccine versus placebo. The receptors derive from a person aged 18 to 59 who received the Ad26.COV2.S COVID-19 vaccine or a placebo. Both conserved end residues are part of each CDR3. Each record gives: D gene, clone size, J gene, V gene, CDR3 protein, CDR3 DNA. D genes are given only for firm matches. Only some rows state a clone size, as once, few, many or a class for expanded clones.

d_call: TRBD1
clone_size: -
j_call: TRBJ2-4
v_call: TRBV4-3
cdr3_aa: CASSQGTGDGRRYF
cdr3_nt: TGCGCCAGCAGCCAAGGGACAGGGGACGGACGAAGGTACTTC

d_call: -
clone_size: -
j_call: TRBJ1-1
v_call: TRBV29-1
cdr3_aa: CSGESTEAFF
cdr3_nt: TGCAGCGGCGAGAGCACTGAAGCTTTCTTT

d_call: -
clone_size: -
j_call: TRBJ1-6
v_call: TRBV19
cdr3_aa: CASRQQGYNSPLHF
cdr3_nt: TGTGCCAGTAGACAGCAGGGCTATAATTCACCCCTCCACTTT

d_call: -
clone_size: -
j_call: TRBJ1-1
v_call: TRBV19
cdr3_aa: CASSISGQNTEAFF
cdr3_nt: TGTGCCAGTAGTATTTCAGGACAGAACACTGAAGCTTTCTTT

d_call: -
clone_size: once
j_call: TRBJ2-7
v_call: TRBV2
cdr3_aa: CASRPLEAYEQYF
cdr3_nt: TGTGCCAGCAGGCCCCTAGAGGCCTACGAGCAGTACTTC

d_call: -
clone_size: few
j_call: TRBJ1-1
v_call: TRBV21-1
cdr3_aa: CASSKGVRDPGTEAFF
cdr3_nt: TGTGCCAGCAGCAAAGGAGTGAGGGACCCGGGGACTGAAGCTTTCTTT

d_call: TRBD2
clone_size: -
j_call: TRBJ2-1
v_call: TRBV7-6
cdr3_aa: CASSPQTTSGTAYNEQFF
cdr3_nt: TGTGCCAGCAGCCCGCAAACGACTAGCGGGACCGCTTACAATGAGCAGTTCTTC

d_call: -
clone_size: -
j_call: TRBJ2-7
v_call: TRBV5-1
cdr3_aa: CASSLEGTNSYEQYF
cdr3_nt: TGCGCCAGCAGCTTGGAGGGGACAAACTCCTACGAGCAGTACTTC

d_call: -
clone_size: -
j_call: TRBJ2-1
v_call: TRBV19
cdr3_aa: CASSITATYNEQFF
cdr3_nt: TGTGCCAGTAGTATAACAGCGACGTACAATGAGCAGTTCTTC

d_call: -
clone_size: once
j_call: TRBJ1-1
v_call: TRBV5-1
cdr3_aa: CASSGYGQPEAFF
cdr3_nt: TGCGCCAGCAGCGGGTACGGACAGCCTGAAGCTTTCTTT

d_call: -
clone_size: -
j_call: TRBJ2-2
v_call: TRBV7-2
cdr3_aa: CASSLVLVGELFF
cdr3_nt: TGTGCCAGCAGCTTAGTGCTAGTCGGGGAGCTGTTTTTT

d_call: -
clone_size: -
j_call: TRBJ1-1
v_call: TRBV28
cdr3_aa: CASSLRGNTEAFF
cdr3_nt: TGTGCCAGCAGTTTAAGGGGGAACACTGAAGCTTTCTTT

d_call: TRBD2
clone_size: -
j_call: TRBJ2-3
v_call: TRBV5-8
cdr3_aa: CASSLGLAGSTDTQYF
cdr3_nt: TGTGCCAGCAGCTTGGGTCTAGCGGGAAGCACAGATACGCAGTATTTT

d_call: -
clone_size: -
j_call: TRBJ1-2
v_call: TRBV5-6
cdr3_aa: CASSQILSRNYGYTF
cdr3_nt: TGTGCCAGCAGCCAGATATTATCGAGGAACTATGGCTACACCTTC

d_call: -
clone_size: -
j_call: TRBJ1-2
v_call: TRBV4-3
cdr3_aa: CASSHLGGRSGEGYTF
cdr3_nt: TGCGCCAGCAGCCATTTAGGGGGACGGTCTGGGGAGGGCTACACCTTC

d_call: -
clone_size: few
j_call: TRBJ2-2
v_call: TRBV20-1
cdr3_aa: CSASYVSTGELFF
cdr3_nt: TGCAGTGCTAGTTATGTGTCGACCGGGGAGCTGTTTTTT

d_call: -
clone_size: once
j_call: TRBJ2-1
v_call: TRBV7-9
cdr3_aa: CASSQTPRAGSYNEQFF
cdr3_nt: TGTGCCAGCAGCCAAACCCCCAGGGCAGGGTCCTACAATGAGCAGTTCTTC

d_call: -
clone_size: -
j_call: TRBJ2-1
v_call: TRBV7-8
cdr3_aa: CASSFVDGSYNEQFF
cdr3_nt: TGTGCCAGCAGCTTTGTGGACGGCTCCTACAATGAGCAGTTCTTC

d_call: -
clone_size: -
j_call: TRBJ2-7
v_call: TRBV27
cdr3_aa: CASSFLKTYEQYF
cdr3_nt: TGTGCCAGCAGTTTCCTAAAGACCTACGAGCAGTACTTC

d_call: -
clone_size: -
j_call: TRBJ1-6
v_call: TRBV7-3
cdr3_aa: CASSLSGTVNSPLHF
cdr3_nt: TGTGCCAGCAGCTTATCCGGGACGGTGAATTCACCCCTCCACTTT

d_call: -
clone_size: once
j_call: TRBJ1-4
v_call: TRBV28
cdr3_aa: CASKGRREKLFF
cdr3_nt: TGTGCCAGCAAGGGACGTCGTGAAAAACTGTTTTTT

d_call: -
clone_size: -
j_call: TRBJ2-1
v_call: TRBV30
cdr3_aa: CAWSRNIGYEQFF
cdr3_nt: TGTGCCTGGAGCCGTAATATCGGGTATGAGCAGTTCTTC

d_call: -
clone_size: -
j_call: TRBJ1-2
v_call: TRBV18
cdr3_aa: CASSPRAGVGGYTF
cdr3_nt: TGTGCCAGCTCACCCCGGGCAGGGGTGGGCGGCTACACCTTC

d_call: -
clone_size: -
j_call: TRBJ1-2
v_call: TRBV6-2/TRBV6-3
cdr3_aa: CASSYIGPVGYTF
cdr3_nt: TGTGCCAGCAGTTACATCGGGCCAGTCGGCTACACCTTC

d_call: TRBD2
clone_size: -
j_call: TRBJ2-1
v_call: TRBV25-1
cdr3_aa: CASSRGLAGEGTQFF
cdr3_nt: TGTGCCAGCAGTAGGGGACTAGCGGGAGAGGGGACGCAGTTCTTC

d_call: TRBD2
clone_size: -
j_call: TRBJ2-7
v_call: TRBV27
cdr3_aa: CASSPLSGSGYEQYF
cdr3_nt: TGTGCCAGCAGTCCCCTCAGCGGGAGTGGCTACGAGCAGTACTTC

d_call: TRBD1
clone_size: -
j_call: TRBJ1-2
v_call: TRBV9
cdr3_aa: CASSAQGEGGYTF
cdr3_nt: TGTGCCAGCAGCGCCCAGGGGGAGGGTGGCTACACCTTC

d_call: TRBD2
clone_size: -
j_call: TRBJ2-1
v_call: TRBV7-6
cdr3_aa: CASSRLTSGPQTYNEQFF
cdr3_nt: TGTGCCAGCAGCCGACTGACTAGCGGGCCTCAAACCTACAATGAGCAGTTCTTC

d_call: -
clone_size: once
j_call: TRBJ1-2
v_call: TRBV29-1
cdr3_aa: CSVDGAYYGYTF
cdr3_nt: TGCAGCGTTGATGGGGCATACTATGGCTACACCTTC

d_call: -
clone_size: -
j_call: TRBJ1-4
v_call: TRBV5-4
cdr3_aa: CASSLPGPLGTNEKLFF
cdr3_nt: TGTGCCAGCAGCTTGCCAGGGCCCTTGGGTACTAATGAAAAACTGTTTTTT

d_call: -
clone_size: -
j_call: TRBJ2-3
v_call: TRBV10-2
cdr3_aa: CASRKLATSTDTQYF
cdr3_nt: TGCGCCAGCAGAAAACTAGCAACCTCCACAGATACGCAGTATTTT

d_call: -
clone_size: -
j_call: TRBJ2-2
v_call: TRBV5-1
cdr3_aa: CASSLGHIYTGELFF
cdr3_nt: TGCGCCAGCAGCTTAGGACATATTTACACCGGGGAGCTGTTTTTT

d_call: -
clone_size: -
j_call: TRBJ1-2
v_call: TRBV19
cdr3_aa: CASSISGAYGYTF
cdr3_nt: TGTGCCAGTAGTATATCGGGAGCCTATGGCTACACCTTC

d_call: TRBD1
clone_size: -
j_call: TRBJ1-1
v_call: TRBV28
cdr3_aa: CASSRWDRWNTEAFF
cdr3_nt: TGTGCCAGCAGTCGTTGGGACAGGTGGAACACTGAAGCTTTCTTT

d_call: TRBD2
clone_size: -
j_call: TRBJ2-7
v_call: TRBV7-2
cdr3_aa: CASSSRMGLAGSEQYF
cdr3_nt: TGTGCCAGCAGCTCCAGAATGGGGCTAGCGGGATCCGAGCAGTACTTC

d_call: TRBD1
clone_size: -
j_call: TRBJ2-2
v_call: TRBV29-1
cdr3_aa: CSVTGQVLTGELFF
cdr3_nt: TGCAGCGTGACGGGACAGGTCCTCACCGGGGAGCTGTTTTTT

d_call: -
clone_size: -
j_call: TRBJ2-1
v_call: TRBV21-1
cdr3_aa: CASSKKCRDRSSYNEQFF
cdr3_nt: TGTGCCAGCAGCAAAAAGTGCAGGGACCGGAGCTCCTACAATGAGCAGTTCTTC

d_call: -
clone_size: -
j_call: TRBJ1-2
v_call: TRBV6-5
cdr3_aa: CASSYADSGGYTF
cdr3_nt: TGTGCCAGCAGTTACGCTGATTCAGGGGGCTACACCTTC

d_call: -
clone_size: -
j_call: TRBJ1-2
v_call: TRBV6-2/TRBV6-3
cdr3_aa: CASSYRDTEAYGYTF
cdr3_nt: TGTGCCAGCAGTTATCGGGACACAGAAGCCTATGGCTACACCTTC

d_call: -
clone_size: -
j_call: TRBJ2-7
v_call: TRBV27
cdr3_aa: CASSLGGNTYEQYF
cdr3_nt: TGTGCCAGCAGTTTAGGTGGAAATACCTACGAGCAGTACTTC